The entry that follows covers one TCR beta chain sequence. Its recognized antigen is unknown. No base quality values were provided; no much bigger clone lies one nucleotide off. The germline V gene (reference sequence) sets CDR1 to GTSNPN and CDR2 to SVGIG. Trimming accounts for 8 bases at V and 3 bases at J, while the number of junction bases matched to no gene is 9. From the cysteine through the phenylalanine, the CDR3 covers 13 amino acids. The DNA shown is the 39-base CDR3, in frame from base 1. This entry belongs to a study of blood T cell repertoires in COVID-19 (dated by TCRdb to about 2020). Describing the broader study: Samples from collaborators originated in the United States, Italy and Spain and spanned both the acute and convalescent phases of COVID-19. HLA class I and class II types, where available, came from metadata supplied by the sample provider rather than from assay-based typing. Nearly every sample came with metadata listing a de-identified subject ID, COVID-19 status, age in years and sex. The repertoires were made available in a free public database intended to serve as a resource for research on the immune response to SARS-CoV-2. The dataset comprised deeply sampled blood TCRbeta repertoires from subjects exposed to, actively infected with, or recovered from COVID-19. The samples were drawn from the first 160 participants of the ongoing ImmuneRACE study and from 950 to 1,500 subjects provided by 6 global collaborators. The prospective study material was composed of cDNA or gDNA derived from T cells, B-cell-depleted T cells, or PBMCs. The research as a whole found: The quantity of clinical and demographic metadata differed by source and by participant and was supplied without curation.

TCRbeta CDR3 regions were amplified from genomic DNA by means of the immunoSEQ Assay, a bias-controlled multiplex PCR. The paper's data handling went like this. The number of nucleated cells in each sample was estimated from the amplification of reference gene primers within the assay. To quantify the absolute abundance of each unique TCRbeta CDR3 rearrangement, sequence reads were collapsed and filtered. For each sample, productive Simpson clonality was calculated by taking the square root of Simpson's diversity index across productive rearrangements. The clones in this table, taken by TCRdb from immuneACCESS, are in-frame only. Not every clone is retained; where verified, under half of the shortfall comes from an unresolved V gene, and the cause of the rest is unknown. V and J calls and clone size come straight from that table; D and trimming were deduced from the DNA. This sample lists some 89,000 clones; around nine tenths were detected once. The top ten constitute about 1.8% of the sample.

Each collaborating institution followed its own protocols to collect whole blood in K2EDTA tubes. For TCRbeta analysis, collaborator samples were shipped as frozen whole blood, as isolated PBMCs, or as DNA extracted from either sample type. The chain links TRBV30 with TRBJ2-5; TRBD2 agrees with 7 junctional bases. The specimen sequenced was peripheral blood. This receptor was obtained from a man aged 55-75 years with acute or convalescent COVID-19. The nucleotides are TGTGCCGGAGACCGGGACTACGAAGAGACCCAGTACTTC. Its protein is CAGDRDYEETQYF. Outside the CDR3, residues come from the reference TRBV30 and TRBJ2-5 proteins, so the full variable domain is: SQTIHQWPATLVQPVGSPLSLECTVEGTSNPNLYWYRQAAGRGLQLLFYSVGIGQISSEVPQNLSASRPQDRQFILSSKKLLLSDSGFYLCAGDRDYEETQYFGPGTRLLVL.